This T cell receptor (beta chain) comes out of a study of human T cells and chemical hapten exposure. This clonotype turned up a few times. Via MiXCR, TCRdb re-called the RACE reads, giving one row per CDR3 protein. The sample contains nearly 85,000 distinct CDR3 sequences, around 10% of which appear only once. Time point reported: patch test 2, 6 weeks after DPC sensitization. This sample's treatment: therapeutic diphenylcyclopropenone sensitization with weekly scalp DPC. This CDR3 has 15 amino acids. The chain carries TRBV21-1 and TRBJ2-3; TRBD1 is the table's D call, not checked against the DNA. TRBV21-1 is a known pseudogene. The sample in question was whole blood, obtained in connection with sensitization to the hapten diphenylcyclopropenone (DPC). This receptor was identified in a man aged 18 to 29 with alopecia areata. Some clones in this sample may be carry-over from other donors' samples. CDR3 sequence reads: CASSRDRGLTDTQYF. Written as DNA, the CDR3 is TGTGCCAGCAGCAGGGACAGGGGGCTCACAGATACGCAGTATTTT.